A selection of T cell receptor beta chains follows, all from one sample in a study of T cell repertoires in cytomegalovirus infection. The antigens for these receptors are not known. Each CDR3 protein gets one entry after TCRdb re-called the reads with MiXCR. This repertoire shows hundreds of thousands of distinct CDR3 sequences, roughly 43% found once; its top ten account for about two fifths. Sequences were derived from cultured PBMCs, sampled from culture after CMV antigen stimulation. The receptors originated from a human donor in good health (CMV status not recorded). Some clones in this sample may be carry-over from other donors' samples. The CDR3 runs from the conserved cysteine through the conserved F or W. D genes are given only for firm matches. Clone size is stated in some rows and not others, as once, few, many or a class when expanded.

TRBV5-1	TRBJ2-7	TRBD2	-	TGCGCCAGCAGCTTGTCTAGCCCAACCACTAGCGGGAGAGTTGTGGAGCAGTACTTC	CASSLSSPTTSGRVVEQYF
TRBV7-4	TRBJ2-1	TRBD2	-	TGTGCCAGCAGCAATAGCGGGAGGGAAGAATCGGGGCAGTTCTTC	CASSNSGREESGQFF
TRBV6-1	TRBJ1-1	-	-	TGTGCCAGCAGTGGAATTCGGGTTGTTTTACCTGAAGCTTTCTTT	CASSGIRVVLPEAFF
TRBV7-6	TRBJ2-1	-	few	TGTGCCAGCAGCTCGCACCCTAGCTCCTACAATGAGCAGTTCTTC	CASSSHPSSYNEQFF
TRBV19	TRBJ1-3	-	-	TGTGCCAGTAGTCCCCCGGGGACACAGTCTGGAAACACCATATATTTT	CASSPPGTQSGNTIYF
TRBV6-5	TRBJ1-3	-	few	TGTGCCAGCAGATCCGCTTTTGGCTCTGGAAACACCATATATTTT	CASRSAFGSGNTIYF
TRBV12-3/TRBV12-4	TRBJ1-1	-	-	TGTGCCAGCAGCGGCGGAGGCACCGACACTGAAGCTTTCTTT	CASSGGGTDTEAFF
TRBV7-2	TRBJ1-5	-	few	TGTGCCAGCAGCTTAGACTTTGGTTCTCAGCCCCAGCATTTT	CASSLDFGSQPQHF
TRBV12-3/TRBV12-4	TRBJ2-5	TRBD2	-	TGTGCCAGCCGAGGCGGGGGAAGGGCGACCCAGTACTTC	CASRGGGRATQYF
TRBV7-8	TRBJ2-5	TRBD2	few	TGTGCCAGCAGCCGAACCGTGACTAGCACTCAAGAGACCCAGTACTTC	CASSRTVTSTQETQYF
TRBV7-2	TRBJ1-1	-	-	TGTGCCAGCAGCCCCCAGCAAGGTGGCACTGAAGCTTTCTTT	CASSPQQGGTEAFF
TRBV7-2	TRBJ1-1	TRBD1	-	TGTGCCAGCAGCTCATCCGGGACAGGGGCTACTGAAGCTTTCTTT	CASSSSGTGATEAFF
TRBV7-2	TRBJ2-1	-	-	TGTGCCAGCAGCGTATACGGACGGGCCGAGCAGTTCTTC	CASSVYGRAEQFF
TRBV7-8	TRBJ2-3	-	few	TGTGCCAGCAGCCTAAGGGTGGCTAGCACAGATACGCAGTATTTT	CASSLRVASTDTQYF